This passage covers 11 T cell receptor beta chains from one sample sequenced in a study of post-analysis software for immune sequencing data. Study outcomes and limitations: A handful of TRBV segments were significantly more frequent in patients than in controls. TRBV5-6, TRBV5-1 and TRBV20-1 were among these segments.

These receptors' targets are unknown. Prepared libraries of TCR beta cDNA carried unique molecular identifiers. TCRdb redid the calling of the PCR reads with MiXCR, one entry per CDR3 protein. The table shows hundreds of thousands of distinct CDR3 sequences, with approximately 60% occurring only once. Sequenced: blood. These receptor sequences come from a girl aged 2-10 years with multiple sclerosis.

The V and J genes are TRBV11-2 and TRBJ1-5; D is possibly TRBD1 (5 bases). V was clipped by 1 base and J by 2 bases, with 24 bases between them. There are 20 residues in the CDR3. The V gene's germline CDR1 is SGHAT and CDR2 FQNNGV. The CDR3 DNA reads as TGTGCCAGCAGCTTAGGCCCCCGATCCGAGGGACCCTTGGGCAATCAGCCCCAGCATTTT. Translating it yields CASSLGPRSEGPLGNQPQHF.

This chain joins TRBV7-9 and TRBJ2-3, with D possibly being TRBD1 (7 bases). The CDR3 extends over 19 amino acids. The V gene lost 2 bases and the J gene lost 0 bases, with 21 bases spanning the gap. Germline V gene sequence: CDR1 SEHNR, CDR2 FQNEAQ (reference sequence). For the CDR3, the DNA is TGTGCCAGCAGCTTAAGGAGGGGACAGCATACCTCTAGCACAGATACGCAGTATTTT. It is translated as CASSLRRGQHTSSTDTQYF.

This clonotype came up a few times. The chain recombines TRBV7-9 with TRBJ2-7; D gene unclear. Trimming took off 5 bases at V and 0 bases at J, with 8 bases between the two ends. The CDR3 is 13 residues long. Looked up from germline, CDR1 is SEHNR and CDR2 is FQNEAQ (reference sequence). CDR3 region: CASSAISSYEQYF. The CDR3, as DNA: TGTGCCAGCAGCGCCATAAGCTCCTACGAGCAGTACTTC.

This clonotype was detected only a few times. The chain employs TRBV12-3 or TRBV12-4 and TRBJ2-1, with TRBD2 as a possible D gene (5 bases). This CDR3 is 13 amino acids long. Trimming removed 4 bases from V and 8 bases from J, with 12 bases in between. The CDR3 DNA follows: TGTGCCAGCAGTTCCCGACACGGGGATGAGCAGTTCTTC. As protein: CASSSRHGDEQFF.

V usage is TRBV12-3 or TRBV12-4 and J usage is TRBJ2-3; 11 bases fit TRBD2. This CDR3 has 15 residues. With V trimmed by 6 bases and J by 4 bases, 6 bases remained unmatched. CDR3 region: CASSDLAGGADTQYF. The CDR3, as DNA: TGTGCCAGCAGCGACCTAGCGGGGGGCGCAGATACGCAGTATTTT.

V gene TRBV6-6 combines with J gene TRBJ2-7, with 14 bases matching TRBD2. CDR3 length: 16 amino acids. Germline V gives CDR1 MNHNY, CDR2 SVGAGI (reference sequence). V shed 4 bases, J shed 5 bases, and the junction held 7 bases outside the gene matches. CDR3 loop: CASSWGLAGVGNEQYF. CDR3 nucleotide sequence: TGTGCCAGCAGTTGGGGACTAGCGGGAGTGGGAAACGAGCAGTACTTC.

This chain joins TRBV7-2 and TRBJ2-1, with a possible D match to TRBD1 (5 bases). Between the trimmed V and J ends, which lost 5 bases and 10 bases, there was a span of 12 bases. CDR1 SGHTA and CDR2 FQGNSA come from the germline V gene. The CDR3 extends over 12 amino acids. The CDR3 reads CASSPPRQEQFF. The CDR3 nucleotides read TGTGCCAGCAGCCCTCCCCGACAGGAGCAGTTCTTC.

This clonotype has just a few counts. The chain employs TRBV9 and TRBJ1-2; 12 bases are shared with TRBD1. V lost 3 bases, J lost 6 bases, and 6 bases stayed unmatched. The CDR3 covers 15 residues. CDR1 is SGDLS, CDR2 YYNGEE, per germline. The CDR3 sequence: CASSATGTGGNGYTF. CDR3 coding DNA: TGTGCCAGCAGCGCCACCGGGACAGGGGGCAATGGCTACACCTTC. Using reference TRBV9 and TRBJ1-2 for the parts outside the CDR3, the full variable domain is DSGVTQTPKHLITATGQRVTLRCSPRSGDLSVYWYQQSLDQGLQFLIQYYNGEERAKGNILERFSAQQFPDLHSELNLSSLELGDSALYFCASSATGTGGNGYTFGSGTRLTVV.

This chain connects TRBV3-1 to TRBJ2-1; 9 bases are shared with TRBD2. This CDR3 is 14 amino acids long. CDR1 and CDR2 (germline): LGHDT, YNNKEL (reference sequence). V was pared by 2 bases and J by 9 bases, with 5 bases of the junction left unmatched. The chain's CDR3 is CASSQLAGVGEQFF. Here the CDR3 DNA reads TGTGCCAGCAGCCAATTAGCGGGAGTCGGTGAGCAGTTCTTC.

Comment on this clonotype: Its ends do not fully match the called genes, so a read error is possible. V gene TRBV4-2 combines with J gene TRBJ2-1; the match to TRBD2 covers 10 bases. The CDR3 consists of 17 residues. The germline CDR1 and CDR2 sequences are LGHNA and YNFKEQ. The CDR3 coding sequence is TGTGCCAGCAGCCAGGGGTTTCTAGCGGGGGCGCACAATAAGCAGTTCTTC. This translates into CASSQGFLAGAHNKQFF.

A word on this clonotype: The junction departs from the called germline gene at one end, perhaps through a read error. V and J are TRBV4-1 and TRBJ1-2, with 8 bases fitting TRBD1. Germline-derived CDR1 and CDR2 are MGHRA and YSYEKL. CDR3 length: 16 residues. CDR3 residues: CASSQAGGRGRSGHTF. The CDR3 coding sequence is TGCGCCAGCAGCCAGGCAGGGGGCAGGGGGCGAAGTGGCCACACCTTC.